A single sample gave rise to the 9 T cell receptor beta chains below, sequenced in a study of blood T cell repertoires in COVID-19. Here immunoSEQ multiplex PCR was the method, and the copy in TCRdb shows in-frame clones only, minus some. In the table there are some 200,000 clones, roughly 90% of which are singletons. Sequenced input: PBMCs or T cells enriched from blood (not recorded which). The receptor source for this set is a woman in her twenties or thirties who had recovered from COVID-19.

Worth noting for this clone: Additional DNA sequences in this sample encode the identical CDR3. CDR3 residues: CASSFRATEAFF. Written as DNA, the CDR3 is TGCGCCAGCAGCTTTAGAGCCACTGAAGCTTTCTTT. The chain joins TRBV5-1 to TRBJ1-1, with D hard to call. With 2 bases removed from V and 4 bases from J, the gap between germline ends came to 6 bases. The CDR3 runs 12 residues. CDR1 is SGHRS, CDR2 YFSETQ, per germline.

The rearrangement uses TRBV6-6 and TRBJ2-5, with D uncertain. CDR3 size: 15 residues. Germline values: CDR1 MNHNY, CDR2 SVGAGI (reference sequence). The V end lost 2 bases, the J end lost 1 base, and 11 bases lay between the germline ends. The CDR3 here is CASSYPTTTQETQYF. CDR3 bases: TGTGCCAGCAGTTACCCGACAACGACCCAAGAGACCCAGTACTTC.

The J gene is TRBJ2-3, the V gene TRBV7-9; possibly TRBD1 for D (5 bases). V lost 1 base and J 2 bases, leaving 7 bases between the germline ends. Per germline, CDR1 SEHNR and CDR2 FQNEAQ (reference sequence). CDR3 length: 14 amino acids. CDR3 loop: CASSLEGITDTQYF. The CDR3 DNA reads TGTGCCAGCAGCTTAGAGGGGATCACAGATACGCAGTATTTT. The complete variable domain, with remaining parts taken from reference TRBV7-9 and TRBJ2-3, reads DTGVSQNPRHKITKRGQNVTFRCDPISEHNRLYWYRQTLGQGPEFLTYFQNEAQLEKSRLLSDRFSAERPKGSFSTLEIQRTEQGDSAMYLCASSLEGITDTQYFGPGTRLTVL.

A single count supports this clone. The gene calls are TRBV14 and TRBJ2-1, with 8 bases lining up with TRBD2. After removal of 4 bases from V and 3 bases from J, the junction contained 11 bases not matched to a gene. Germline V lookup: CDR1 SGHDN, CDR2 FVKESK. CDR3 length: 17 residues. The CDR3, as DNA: TGTGCCAGCAGCCGCATGACCCTGCGGGAGGACTACAATGAGCAGTTCTTC. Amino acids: CASSRMTLREDYNEQFF.

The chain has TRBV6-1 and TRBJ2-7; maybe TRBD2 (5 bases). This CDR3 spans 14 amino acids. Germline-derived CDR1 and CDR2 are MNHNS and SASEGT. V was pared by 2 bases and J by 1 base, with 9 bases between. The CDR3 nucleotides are TGTGCCAGCAGTGAAAGCGGCAGGTCCTACGAGCAGTACTTC. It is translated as CASSESGRSYEQYF.

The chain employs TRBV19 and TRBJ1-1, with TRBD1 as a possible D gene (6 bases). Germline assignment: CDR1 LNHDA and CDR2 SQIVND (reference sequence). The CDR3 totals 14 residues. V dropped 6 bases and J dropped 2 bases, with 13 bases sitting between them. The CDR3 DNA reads TGTGCCAGTAGGGTACAGGGTTCTAACACTGAAGCTTTCTTT. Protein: CASRVQGSNTEAFF. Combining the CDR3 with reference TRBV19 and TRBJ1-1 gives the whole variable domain DGGITQSPKYLFRKEGQNVTLSCEQNLNHDAMYWYRQDPGQGLRLIYYSQIVNDFQKGDIAEGYSVSREKKESFPLTVTSAQKNPTAFYLCASRVQGSNTEAFFGQGTRLTVV.

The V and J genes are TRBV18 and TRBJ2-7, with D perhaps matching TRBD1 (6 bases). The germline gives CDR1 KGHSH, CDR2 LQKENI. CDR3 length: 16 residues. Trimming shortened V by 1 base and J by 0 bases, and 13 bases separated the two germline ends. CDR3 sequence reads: CASSPRQAFSSYEQYF. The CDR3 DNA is TGTGCCAGCTCACCACGACAGGCCTTCAGCTCCTACGAGCAGTACTTC.

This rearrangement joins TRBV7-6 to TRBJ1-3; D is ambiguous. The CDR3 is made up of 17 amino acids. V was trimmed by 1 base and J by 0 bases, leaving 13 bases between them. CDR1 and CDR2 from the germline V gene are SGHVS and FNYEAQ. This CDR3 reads CASSLGTVQRSGNTIYF. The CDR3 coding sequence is TGTGCCAGCAGCTTAGGCACCGTACAACGCTCTGGAAACACCATATATTTT.

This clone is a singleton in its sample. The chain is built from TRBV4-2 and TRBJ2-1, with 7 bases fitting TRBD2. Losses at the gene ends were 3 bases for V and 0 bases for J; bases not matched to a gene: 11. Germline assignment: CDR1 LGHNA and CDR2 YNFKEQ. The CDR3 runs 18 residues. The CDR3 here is CASSQDVAGVSSYNEQFF. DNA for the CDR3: TGTGCCAGCAGCCAGGACGTGGCGGGGGTGAGCTCCTACAATGAGCAGTTCTTC.